A single sample gave rise to the 28 T cell receptor beta chains below, sequenced in a study of T-cell memory formation after mild COVID-19. Each CDR3 protein gets one entry after TCRdb re-called the 5' RACE reads with MiXCR. Of 450,000 to 700,000 distinct CDR3 sequences listed, under 20% are singletons. The sequenced sample was PBMCs or a T cell subset sorted from them (not recorded which). All receptors come from an adult woman who had mild COVID-19 (a few samples of this study predate the infection). Cell type and time point are not known.

A few counts support this clonotype. The chain recombines TRBV6-5 with TRBJ2-1, with D possibly being TRBD2 (6 bases). Germline CDR1 and CDR2: MNHEY and SVGAGI. The germline V and J ends were trimmed by 4 bases and 9 bases, with 16 bases remaining between them. The CDR3 runs to 14 residues. As DNA, the CDR3 is TGTGCCAGCAGTTGGGTTCAGATGGGGGGTGAGCAGTTCTTC. Amino acid sequence: CASSWVQMGGEQFF.

This chain uses TRBV20-1 with TRBJ1-6; D is unresolved. The CDR3 runs to 13 residues. The germline V gene encodes CDR1 DFQATT and CDR2 SNEGSKA (reference sequence). V gave up 0 bases and J gave up 7 bases, with 7 bases separating them. The CDR3 coding sequence is TGCAGTGCTAGAGATGTGGGGAATTCACCCCTCCACTTT. This codes for CSARDVGNSPLHF.

V usage is TRBV3-1 and J usage is TRBJ2-1; D unclear. Trimming took off 1 base at V and 5 bases at J, with 9 bases between the two ends. Germline V gives CDR1 LGHDT, CDR2 YNNKEL (reference sequence). The CDR3 has 14 residues. In nucleotides, the CDR3 is TGTGCCAGCAGCCAAGTCTTCCAGCACAATGAGCAGTTCTTC. Its protein is CASSQVFQHNEQFF.

The chain carries TRBV7-9 and TRBJ1-5; D not certain. The CDR3 has 16 residues. Trimming left V 1 base short and J 0 bases short, with 10 bases between. CDR1 is SEHNR, CDR2 FQNEAQ, per germline (reference sequence). The CDR3: CASSLDSASSNQPQHF. The CDR3 DNA follows: TGTGCCAGCAGCTTAGATTCGGCGTCTAGCAATCAGCCCCAGCATTTT.

This clonotype was seen only a few times. The J gene is TRBJ2-7, the V gene TRBV12-3 or TRBV12-4; 9 bases match TRBD1. The CDR3 covers 17 residues. V was clipped by 4 bases and J by 1 base; unmatched bases: 11. CDR3 region: CASSSRSGTGISYEQYF. CDR3 DNA sequence: TGTGCCAGCAGTTCGAGGTCCGGGACAGGGATTTCCTACGAGCAGTACTTC.

The chain combines TRBV2 with TRBJ2-1; D gene unclear. Per the germline V gene, CDR1 is SNHLY and CDR2 is FYNNEI. Trimming removed 3 bases from V and 4 bases from J, with 7 bases in between. The CDR3 is made up of 13 amino acids. The CDR3 region is CASSDAGYNEQFF. The CDR3 nucleotides are TGTGCCAGCAGTGATGCAGGTTACAATGAGCAGTTCTTC.

The sample holds many counts of this clonotype. J is TRBJ2-7 and V is TRBV24-1; D is ambiguous. Germline CDR1 is KGHDR and CDR2 is SFDVKD. Trimming took off 4 bases at V and 6 bases at J, with 12 bases between the two ends. The CDR3 runs to 13 residues. The CDR3 spells CATSDPGYGEQYF. CDR3 in DNA: TGTGCCACCAGTGACCCCGGGTATGGCGAGCAGTACTTC.

This chain links TRBV20-1 with TRBJ1-2, with a weak D call TRBD1 (6 bases). Trimming took off 5 bases at V and 5 bases at J, with 15 bases between the two ends. The germline CDR1 and CDR2 sequences are DFQATT and SNEGSKA (reference sequence). CDR3 length equals 13 residues. The CDR3 DNA reads TGCAGTGCTGACCCAGGGGCGGGGTATGGCTACACCTTC. This sequence encodes CSADPGAGYGYTF.

The chain joins TRBV27 to TRBJ1-6, with D possibly being TRBD1 (6 bases). The V end lost 5 bases, the J end lost 10 bases, and 18 bases lay between the germline ends. CDR3 length equals 15 residues. Germline loops: CDR1 MNHEY, CDR2 SMNVEV (reference sequence). CDR3 protein: CASSLPGTPGSPLHF. CDR3 coding DNA: TGTGCCAGCAGTCTCCCCGGGACACCCGGGTCACCCCTCCACTTT.

A few counts support this clonotype. The chain joins TRBV7-9 to TRBJ1-2; no reliable D call. V was clipped by 1 base and J by 3 bases, with 9 bases between them. The CDR3 is made up of 14 amino acids. Germline values: CDR1 SEHNR, CDR2 FQNEAQ (reference sequence). This chain's CDR3 is CASSLVGWDYGYTF. The CDR3 DNA reads TGTGCCAGCAGCTTAGTCGGGTGGGACTATGGCTACACCTTC.

This clonotype was seen a few times. The chain links TRBV5-6 to TRBJ1-5; perhaps TRBD1 as D (5 bases). Germline CDR1 is SGHDT and CDR2 is YYEEEE. Trimming left V 0 bases short and J 8 bases short, with 12 bases between. The CDR3 covers 14 residues. CDR3 region: CASSLVQGGEPQHF. The DNA of the CDR3 is TGTGCCAGCAGCTTGGTGCAGGGTGGGGAGCCCCAGCATTTT.

The genes are TRBV7-9 and TRBJ1-2, with a tentative D call TRBD1 (5 bases). V gave up 2 bases and J gave up 3 bases, with 19 bases separating them. Germline V gives CDR1 SEHNR, CDR2 FQNEAQ (reference sequence). This CDR3 comprises 17 residues. The CDR3 sequence is CASSLQGNTLGHYGYTF. CDR3 coding DNA: TGTGCCAGCAGCTTACAAGGGAACACTCTGGGGCACTATGGCTACACCTTC.

This clonotype was seen only a few times. The chain has TRBV7-3 and TRBJ2-3, with TRBD2 as a possible D gene (6 bases). The V gene's germline CDR1 is SGHTA and CDR2 FQGTGA. Trimming pared 4 bases from V and 0 bases from J, leaving 17 bases between. CDR3 length: 17 amino acids. CDR3 amino acids: CASSSPRSGTSTDTQYF. Written as DNA, the CDR3 is TGTGCCAGCAGCTCTCCCCGTTCCGGGACTAGCACAGATACGCAGTATTTT. The full variable domain, completed using reference TRBV7-3 and TRBJ2-3, is GAGVSQTPSNKVTEKGKYVELRCDPISGHTALYWYRQSLGQGPEFLIYFQGTGAADDSGLPNDRFFAVRPEGSVSTLKIQRTERGDSAVYLCASSSPRSGTSTDTQYFGPGTRLTVL.

This chain links TRBV12-5 with TRBJ2-7, with 10 bases that match TRBD2. Germline CDR1 and CDR2: LGHNT and FRNRAP. V shed 5 bases and J 6 bases; nucleotides not matched to a gene: 10. CDR3 length: 15 residues. In DNA form, the CDR3 reads TGTGCTAGTGGTACTTGGCTAGCGGGAGTGGGCGAGCAGTACTTC. This translates into CASGTWLAGVGEQYF.

Note on this clonotype: A read error may produce the germline difference seen at one junction end. The V call is TRBV20-1, the J call TRBJ1-1; weak D call: TRBD1 (6 bases). Germline V gene data show CDR1 as DFQATT and CDR2 as SNEGSKA (reference sequence). The CDR3 loop spans 12 amino acids. The CDR3 sequence: CRARGVLTEAFF. CDR3 nucleotide sequence: TGCAGAGCTAGGGGGGTTTTAACTGAAGCTTTCTTT.

J is TRBJ1-1 and V is TRBV21-1; no check of the table's D call, TRBD1, against the DNA was made. TRBV21-1 is tagged as a pseudogene. The CDR3 covers 17 residues. This CDR3 is CASSLTGRGRNPTEAFF. In nucleotides, the CDR3 is TGTGCCAGCAGCCTCACGGGCAGGGGGCGCAACCCCACTGAAGCTTTCTTT.

The CDR3 is CATGTSARGSTDTQYF. Here the CDR3 DNA reads TGTGCCACAGGGACTAGCGCGCGAGGGAGCACAGATACGCAGTATTTT. The chain has TRBV6-6 and TRBJ2-3; 10 bases line up with TRBD2. CDR1 is MNHNY and CDR2 is SVGAGI in the germline V gene (reference sequence). Unmatched junction bases numbered 10, after V lost 10 bases and J lost 0 bases. The length of the CDR3 is 16 residues.

The chain uses TRBV19 and TRBJ2-5, with TRBD1 matching 8 bases. Trimming at V came to 5 bases and at J to 2 bases, leaving 13 bases not matched to a gene. The CDR3 is made up of 17 amino acids. Germline assignment: CDR1 LNHDA and CDR2 SQIVND (reference sequence). The chain's CDR3 is CASSGGTGRWGQETQYF. For the CDR3, the DNA is TGTGCCAGTAGTGGAGGGACAGGCAGATGGGGGCAAGAGACCCAGTACTTC.

This chain joins TRBV20-1 and TRBJ1-3; D possibly corresponds to TRBD1 (6 bases). This CDR3 region has 16 residues. Germline values: CDR1 DFQATT, CDR2 SNEGSKA (reference sequence). With 0 bases removed from V and 4 bases from J, the gap between germline ends came to 16 bases. Written as DNA, the CDR3 is TGCAGTGCTAGAGAGGCCCCGACAGGATCGGGAAACACCATATATTTT. Translated: CSAREAPTGSGNTIYF.

This rearrangement joins TRBV5-1 to TRBJ1-5; 9 positions match TRBD1. Trimming removed 5 bases from V and 4 bases from J; junction bases left unmatched: 4. The CDR3 loop spans 14 amino acids. Germline-derived CDR1 and CDR2 are SGHRS and YFSETQ. The CDR3 loop is CASREGQGNQPQHF. The CDR3 region has the DNA TGCGCCAGCAGGGAGGGACAGGGAAATCAGCCCCAGCATTTT. The whole variable domain, remainder taken from reference TRBV5-1 and TRBJ1-5, is KAGVTQTPRYLIKTRGQQVTLSCSPISGHRSVSWYQQTPGQGLQFLFEYFSETQRNKGNFPGRFSGRQFSNSRSEMNVSTLELGDSALYLCASREGQGNQPQHFGDGTRLSIL.

The sample holds a few counts of this clonotype. The CDR3 nucleotides read TGTGCCAGCAGCTCAAACTTCTACGAGCAGTACTTC. Its protein product is CASSSNFYEQYF. The J gene is TRBJ2-7, the V gene TRBV7-9; D is unclear. Germline CDR1 reads SEHNR; CDR2 reads FQNEAQ (reference sequence). This CDR3 comprises 12 residues. Trimming took 4 bases from V and 3 from J, leaving 7 bases between them.

The J gene is TRBJ1-1, the V gene TRBV5-1; maybe TRBD1 (5 bases). Per the germline V gene, CDR1 is SGHRS and CDR2 is YFSETQ. V shed 6 bases and J shed 1 base, with 7 bases lying between them. The CDR3 spans 12 residues. Here the CDR3 reads CASTGQNTEAFF. DNA of the CDR3: TGCGCCAGCACCGGACAGAACACTGAAGCTTTCTTT. The variable domain in full, with the rest retrieved from reference TRBV5-1 and TRBJ1-1, is KAGVTQTPRYLIKTRGQQVTLSCSPISGHRSVSWYQQTPGQGLQFLFEYFSETQRNKGNFPGRFSGRQFSNSRSEMNVSTLELGDSALYLCASTGQNTEAFFGQGTRLTVV.

The gene calls are TRBV6-4 and TRBJ2-7; TRBD1 aligns across 8 bases. Losses at the gene ends were 8 bases for V and 4 bases for J; bases not matched to a gene: 7. This CDR3 contains 13 residues. Germline CDR1 and CDR2: MRHNA and SNTAGT. The CDR3 nucleotides read TGTGCCAGCGCGACAGGGGTCGGTTACGAGCAGTACTTC. It codes for CASATGVGYEQYF.

There are a few counts of this clonotype. The V gene is TRBV2, the J gene TRBJ2-5, with D possibly being TRBD1 or TRBD2 (5 bases each). In germline, CDR1 is SNHLY, CDR2 FYNNEI. This CDR3 region has 15 residues. Trimming removed 1 base at V and 7 bases at J, with 16 bases between. The CDR3 nucleotides are TGTGCCAGCAGTGAAGATGGACTGGGACGAGGGACCCAGTACTTC. Its translation: CASSEDGLGRGTQYF.

This clonotype was found many times. This chain joins TRBV24-1 and TRBJ2-2; the D call may be TRBD1 or TRBD2 (5 bases each). The length of the CDR3 is 17 residues. V lost 5 bases to trimming and J lost 6 bases, with 21 bases between them. CDR1 and CDR2 (germline): KGHDR, SFDVKD. The chain's CDR3 is CATSGAPIRGRPGELFF. CDR3 nucleotide sequence: TGTGCCACCAGTGGCGCCCCAATACGGGGCCGCCCCGGGGAGCTGTTTTTT.

This clonotype was picked up a small number of times. The chain recombines TRBV20-1 with TRBJ2-2, with D possibly being TRBD2 (5 bases). This CDR3 has 14 residues. The germline gives CDR1 DFQATT, CDR2 SNEGSKA (reference sequence). The V end lost 6 bases, the J end lost 1 base, and 12 bases lay between the germline ends. The CDR3 reads CSARGGRNTGELFF. DNA of the CDR3: TGCAGTGCCCGCGGTGGGAGGAACACCGGGGAGCTGTTTTTT.

This chain links TRBV7-2 with TRBJ2-1; possible D gene TRBD2, 6 bases. Germline V gives CDR1 SGHTA, CDR2 FQGNSA. Between the trimmed V and J ends, which lost 1 base and 6 bases, there was a span of 10 bases. CDR3 size: 14 residues. The CDR3 DNA reads as TGTGCCAGCAGCTTAGGCGGGGCGGGCAATGAGCAGTTCTTC. It translates to CASSLGGAGNEQFF.

This clonotype was recorded many times. The rearrangement links TRBV20-1 to TRBJ2-3; D uncertain. V shed 0 bases and J shed 10 bases, with 17 bases lying between them. The length of the CDR3 is 14 residues. Looked up from germline, CDR1 is DFQATT and CDR2 is SNEGSKA (reference sequence). CDR3 in DNA: TGCAGTGCTAGAGATTTTGCCACCCGCATGCCGCAGTATTTT. It encodes CSARDFATRMPQYF.